One sample yielded the 24 T cell receptor beta chains listed below, sequenced in a study of identical twins. TCRdb re-called the 5' RACE reads through MiXCR, storing one row per CDR3 protein. Of hundreds of thousands of distinct CDR3 sequences in the sample, about 20% were seen once. The sample also formed part of further work on T cells expressing NK-cell markers.

Material: PBMCs. All receptors come from a woman younger than 30 in good health.

This clonotype was counted between two and nine times. J is TRBJ2-3 and V is TRBV7-2, with TRBD2 matching over 7 bases. CDR3 length equals 14 residues. With V trimmed by 5 bases and J by 6 bases, 8 bases remained unmatched. Germline CDR1 SGHTA, CDR2 FQGNSA. CDR3 DNA: TGTGCCAGCAGCCGAGGACTAGTTGTGGATACGCAGTATTTT. Amino acids: CASSRGLVVDTQYF.

CDR3 nucleotide sequence: TGTGCCAGCAGTTTATGGACAGGGTATGGCTACACCTTC. It translates to CASSLWTGYGYTF. The rearrangement uses TRBV12-3 or TRBV12-4 and TRBJ1-2, with 8 bases matching TRBD1. Germline trimming cut 2 bases from V and 5 bases from J; bases unmatched to any gene: 1. The CDR3 runs 13 residues.

In this sample, this clonotype turned up a few times. One junction end disagrees with the germline gene, perhaps due to a read error. The CDR3 here is CASSLDGTVDEQFF. Written as DNA, the CDR3 is TGTGCTAGCAGCTTAGATGGGACTGTTGATGAGCAGTTCTTC. The chain recombines TRBV7-7 with TRBJ2-1; tentatively, D is TRBD2 (6 bases). CDR1 and CDR2 from the germline V gene are SSHAT and FNYEAQ (reference sequence). The length of the CDR3 is 14 residues.

CDR3 amino acids: CSVAGTQETQYF. The CDR3 DNA reads as TGCAGCGTCGCCGGGACCCAAGAGACCCAGTACTTC. This chain connects TRBV29-1 to TRBJ2-5, with D perhaps being TRBD1 or TRBD2 (5 bases each). This CDR3 has 12 residues. Deletions cut 6 bases from V and 1 base from J, with 9 bases between. Germline V gene lookup returns CDR1 SQVTM and CDR2 ANQGSEA.

This clonotype was picked up many times. V and J are TRBV4-2 and TRBJ2-5; D gene unclear. Trimming stripped 1 base from V and 1 base from J, with 13 bases between. Germline CDR1 LGHNA, CDR2 YNFKEQ. The length of the CDR3 is 16 residues. This CDR3 is CASSQAIRVPQETQYF. The CDR3 DNA reads TGTGCCAGCAGCCAAGCCATCCGGGTACCCCAAGAGACCCAGTACTTC.

This chain joins TRBV20-1 and TRBJ2-1; TRBD2 aligns across 9 bases. V gave up 1 base and J gave up 7 bases; unmatched junction bases: 8. Germline values: CDR1 DFQATT, CDR2 SNEGSKA (reference sequence). The CDR3 length is 15 residues. The CDR3 here is CSARGTSETTNEQFF. Written as DNA, the CDR3 is TGCAGTGCTAGAGGGACTAGCGAGACGACTAATGAGCAGTTCTTC.

This clonotype was seen repeatedly, ten times or more. The chain is built from TRBV6-5 and TRBJ1-2, with 9 nucleotides matching TRBD1. Germline assignment: CDR1 MNHEY and CDR2 SVGAGI. V shed 5 bases, J shed 5 bases, and the junction held 3 bases outside the gene matches. The CDR3 contains 13 residues. CDR3 coding DNA: TGTGCCAGCAGTCTGACAGGGGGATATGGCTACACCTTC. Its translation: CASSLTGGYGYTF.

The rearrangement joins TRBV27 to TRBJ2-3; tentatively, D is TRBD2 (7 bases). The CDR3 runs 14 residues. Germline V CDR1 and CDR2: MNHEY, SMNVEV (reference sequence). The V end lost 3 bases, the J end lost 5 bases, and 12 bases lay between the germline ends. The CDR3 nucleotides read TGTGCCAGCAGTTTGTGGGGGGGCCTAGATACGCAGTATTTT. It yields the protein CASSLWGGLDTQYF.

The chain employs TRBV5-1 and TRBJ2-3; D could derive from TRBD1 or TRBD2 (6 bases each). Germline CDR1 and CDR2: SGHRS and YFSETQ. The length of the CDR3 is 16 residues. V was clipped by 4 bases and J by 1 base, with 16 bases between them. CDR3 region: CASSNHEGGGTDTQYF. The CDR3 region has the DNA TGCGCCAGCAGCAACCACGAGGGGGGCGGCACAGATACGCAGTATTTT.

The rearrangement links TRBV3-1 to TRBJ2-1; 14 nucleotides align to TRBD2. The CDR3 runs 16 residues. Germline trimming cut 0 bases from V and 9 bases from J; bases unmatched to any gene: 4. Germline CDR1 and CDR2: LGHDT and YNNKEL (reference sequence). The CDR3 DNA follows: TGTGCCAGCAGCCAAGAGGGACTAGCGGGAGTTGGTGAGCAGTTCTTC. Translated: CASSQEGLAGVGEQFF.

This chain connects TRBV20-1 to TRBJ2-1; D possibly uses TRBD1 or TRBD2 (5 bases each). V lost 3 bases and J lost 5, with 17 bases in between. This CDR3 contains 15 residues. Germline lookup yields CDR1 DFQATT and CDR2 SNEGSKA (reference sequence). The CDR3 protein is CSASMLLGVHNEQFF. CDR3 DNA: TGCAGTGCTAGTATGTTGTTGGGGGTACACAATGAGCAGTTCTTC.

In its sample, this clonotype was seen a few times. The chain uses TRBV5-6 and TRBJ2-3; 13 bases align to TRBD2. CDR1 is SGHDT, CDR2 YYEEEE, per germline. The V and J ends lost 2 bases and 5 bases, in that order; junction bases with no gene match: 5. This CDR3 comprises 16 residues. The CDR3 DNA is TGTGCCAGCAGCTTCGGACTAGCGGGAGCGGTAGATACGCAGTATTTT. Its translation: CASSFGLAGAVDTQYF. Variable domain in full (rest from reference TRBV5-6 and TRBJ2-3): DAGVTQSPTHLIKTRGQQVTLRCSPKSGHDTVSWYQQALGQGPQFIFQYYEEEERQRGNFPDRFSGHQFPNYSSELNVNALLLGDSALYLCASSFGLAGAVDTQYFGPGTRLTVL.

The rearrangement links TRBV20-1 to TRBJ2-7; 9 nucleotides match TRBD2. The CDR3 has 15 amino acids. Germline values: CDR1 DFQATT, CDR2 SNEGSKA (reference sequence). V shed 0 bases, J shed 6 bases, and the junction held 9 bases outside the gene matches. The CDR3 here is CSARDGSGRGFEQYF. For the CDR3, the DNA is TGCAGTGCTAGAGATGGTAGCGGGAGAGGCTTCGAGCAGTACTTC.

The genes are TRBV12-3 or TRBV12-4 and TRBJ2-5; 7 bases line up with TRBD1. Germline trimming cut 6 bases from V and 4 bases from J; bases unmatched to any gene: 5. The CDR3 has 13 residues. The CDR3 nucleotides are TGTGCCAGCAGAAAGACAGGGCGAGAGACCCAGTACTTC. Translated: CASRKTGRETQYF.

In its sample, this clonotype was seen a few times. CDR3 bases: TGTGCCACCCGACAGACTCTCGGGTCATCACTTTCAGATACGCAGTATTTT. It codes for CATRQTLGSSLSDTQYF. This rearrangement joins TRBV12-3 or TRBV12-4 to TRBJ2-3; tentatively, D is TRBD1 (5 bases). V lost 10 bases, J lost 4 bases, and 27 bases lay in between. The length of the CDR3 is 17 residues.

In its sample, this clonotype was seen a few times. The chain uses TRBV11-1 and TRBJ2-4; 10 bases fit TRBD1. The junction had 13 bases not matched to a gene; V was cut back by 5 bases and J by 0 bases. The CDR3 is 19 amino acids. The germline V gene has CDR1 SGHAT and CDR2 FQDESV (reference sequence). In DNA form, the CDR3 reads TGTGCCAGCAGCCTACGCCCGGGACAGGGGCCCCTAGCCAAAAACATTCAGTACTTC. This translates into CASSLRPGQGPLAKNIQYF. Using reference TRBV11-1 and TRBJ2-4 for the parts outside the CDR3, the full variable domain is EAEVAQSPRYKITEKSQAVAFWCDPISGHATLYWYRQILGQGPELLVQFQDESVVDDSQLPKDRFSAERLKGVDSTLKIQPAELGDSAMYLCASSLRPGQGPLAKNIQYFGAGTRLSVL.

This chain uses TRBV7-9 with TRBJ2-1, with TRBD2 matching 7 bases. The V gene end was trimmed by 3 bases and the J gene end by 5 bases; junction bases not matched to a gene: 10. CDR1 is SEHNR, CDR2 FQNEAQ, per germline (reference sequence). This CDR3 contains 16 residues. For the CDR3, the DNA is TGTGCCAGCAGCTTTAGCCCCCTAGCGGCCGACAATGAGCAGTTCTTC. This encodes CASSFSPLAADNEQFF.

The sample holds a few counts of this clonotype. The chain has TRBV29-1 and TRBJ1-3; D is ambiguous. Trimming took 3 bases from V and 1 from J, leaving 7 bases between them. The germline CDR1 and CDR2 sequences are SQVTM and ANQGSEA. This CDR3 has 13 amino acids. For the CDR3, the DNA is TGCAGCGTTGATGTGCGATCTGGAAACACCATATATTTT. As protein: CSVDVRSGNTIYF. Complete variable domain (other parts from reference TRBV29-1 and TRBJ1-3): SAVISQKPSRDICQRGTSLTIQCQVDSQVTMMFWYRQQPGQSLTLIATANQGSEATYESGFVIDKFPISRPNLTFSTLTVSNMSPEDSSIYLCSVDVRSGNTIYFGEGSWLTVV.

This clonotype was seen only a few times. The rearrangement links TRBV11-2 to TRBJ2-7, with TRBD1 matching over 12 bases. Germline lookup yields CDR1 SGHAT and CDR2 FQNNGV. V dropped 6 bases and J dropped 6; count of bases not matched to a gene: 9. This CDR3 has 15 amino acids. The CDR3: CASRRPGQGAFEQYF. The CDR3 DNA sequence: TGTGCCAGCAGAAGGCCGGGACAGGGGGCTTTCGAGCAGTACTTC.

This clonotype was observed a handful of times. The chain carries TRBV6-1 and TRBJ1-5; TRBD1 might be the D (5 bases). Per germline, CDR1 MNHNS and CDR2 SASEGT. The CDR3 is made up of 17 amino acids. V lost 9 bases and J lost 3, with 24 bases in between. CDR3 sequence reads: CASRLMWGPPPNQPQHF. CDR3 DNA: TGTGCCAGTAGACTTATGTGGGGACCGCCACCCAATCAGCCCCAGCATTTT.

This clonotype was observed at least ten times. This chain links TRBV12-3 or TRBV12-4 with TRBJ2-6; D is ambiguous. CDR3 length: 13 residues. Trimming pared 6 bases from V and 0 bases from J, leaving 3 bases between. The chain's CDR3 is CASRPSGANVLTF. DNA for the CDR3: TGTGCCAGCAGGCCCTCTGGGGCCAACGTCCTGACTTTC.

The genes are TRBV28 and TRBJ2-7, with 8 nucleotides matching TRBD1. The CDR3 loop spans 16 amino acids. The V gene's germline CDR1 is MDHEN and CDR2 SYDVKM. Trimming removed 7 bases from V and 7 bases from J; junction bases left unmatched: 18. The CDR3 nucleotides read TGTGCCAGCACACAACGACAGGGGCTCCCTATGTGGGAGCAGTACTTC. Its translation: CASTQRQGLPMWEQYF.

V gene TRBV7-2 combines with J gene TRBJ2-1; 12 nucleotides align to TRBD2. CDR3 length equals 16 residues. Germline CDR1 SGHTA, CDR2 FQGNSA. V was clipped by 5 bases and J by 6 bases; unmatched bases: 8. DNA for the CDR3: TGTGCCAGCAGCCCTTGGACTAGCGGGGCCCTCAATGAGCAGTTCTTC. This codes for CASSPWTSGALNEQFF.

This clonotype was observed a handful of times. This CDR3 is CASSLSQLAGAEQFF. CDR3 nucleotide sequence: TGTGCCAGCAGCTTATCTCAACTAGCGGGAGCTGAGCAGTTCTTC. J is TRBJ2-1 and V is TRBV7-6, with 11 nucleotides matching TRBD2. Germline loops: CDR1 SGHVS, CDR2 FNYEAQ. J gave up 9 bases and V 2 bases, and 6 bases lay outside the gene matches. The CDR3 spans 15 residues. The variable domain in full, with the rest retrieved from reference TRBV7-6 and TRBJ2-1, is GAGVSQSPRYKVTKRGQDVALRCDPISGHVSLYWYRQALGQGPEFLTYFNYEAQQDKSGLPNDRFSAERPEGSISTLTIQRTEQRDSAMYRCASSLSQLAGAEQFFGPGTRLTVL.